A selection of T cell receptor beta chains follows, all from one sample in a study of vaccination and CD4 T cells after COVID-19. These receptors have no known antigen. TCRdb reprocessed the PCR reads with MiXCR, giving one entry per CDR3 protein. The table records about 5,400 distinct CDR3 sequences, about 40% of them present only once. The sequenced sample was CD4+ T cells from blood, cultured in vitro. These TCRs come from a human donor in good health. Both conserved end residues are part of each CDR3. A D gene is named only where the DNA matches it firmly. Where a row states a size, it is once, few, many or the class of an expanded clone; other rows omit it.

>TRBV11-2|NA|NA|TRBJ1-2
CASSLVMGYGYTF
>TRBV18|NA|NA|TRBJ1-3
CASSPRQDSGNTIYF
>TRBV20-1|few|NA|TRBJ2-5
CSAPVGVRETQYF
>TRBV19|NA|TRBD1|TRBJ2-7
CASSITGTGAEQYF
>TRBV6-1|few|NA|TRBJ2-2
CASSELLFGELFF
>TRBV12-3/TRBV12-4|NA|TRBD1|TRBJ2-4
CASSLWGAGTGSYIQYF
>TRBV28|NA|TRBD1|TRBJ1-2
CASSSTGNNYGYTF
>TRBV28|NA|NA|TRBJ2-5
CASNSRSGTWGKETQYF
>TRBV20-1|NA|NA|TRBJ1-1
CSARISINTEAFF
>TRBV20-1|few|NA|TRBJ2-7
CSARRPRSSSYEQYF
>TRBV19|few|TRBD1|TRBJ1-2
CASSILTGGSYGYTF
>TRBV29-1|NA|NA|TRBJ2-3
CSVEDPGGNTQYF
>TRBV5-3|few|NA|TRBJ2-7
CASSPRVGTRSYEQYF
>TRBV6-1|NA|NA|TRBJ2-3
CASSRDPKADTQYF
>TRBV7-8|NA|TRBD2|TRBJ2-7
CASSSFSLAGISYEQYF
>TRBV28|NA|NA|TRBJ1-6
CASSLIRGQDNSPLHF
>TRBV5-4|NA|TRBD1|TRBJ2-7
CASSLFSGGINNEQYF
>TRBV6-1|NA|TRBD1|TRBJ2-3
CASRWTGEATDTQYF
>TRBV6-1|NA|NA|TRBJ1-2
CAGSEVLRANYGYTF